This T cell receptor (beta chain) was profiled in a study of siplizumab effects on memory and regulatory T cells. Clones were sequenced by immunoSEQ multiplex PCR, and TCRdb holds only the in-frame ones, with some missing. This sample yields approximately 100,000 clones, of which approximately 91% are seen a single time; about 2.6% belongs to the top ten. Germline values: CDR1 GTSNPN, CDR2 SVGIG (reference sequence). V lost 4 bases, J lost 0 bases, and 5 bases lay in between. The CDR3 contains 12 residues. Broader study findings: Under siplizumab, alloreactive sequences traced to unstimulated CD4+ memory cells were significantly reduced.

About this clone itself: Its antigen remains unknown.

The chain carries TRBV30 and TRBJ2-3; D is uncertain. This TCR derives from a human donor in good health. Some clones in this sample may be carry-over from other donors' samples. The sample taken for sequencing was CD4+ T cells sorted from blood. For the CDR3, the DNA is TGTGCCTGGACTGGAAGCACAGATACGCAGTATTTT. Its protein is CAWTGSTDTQYF.